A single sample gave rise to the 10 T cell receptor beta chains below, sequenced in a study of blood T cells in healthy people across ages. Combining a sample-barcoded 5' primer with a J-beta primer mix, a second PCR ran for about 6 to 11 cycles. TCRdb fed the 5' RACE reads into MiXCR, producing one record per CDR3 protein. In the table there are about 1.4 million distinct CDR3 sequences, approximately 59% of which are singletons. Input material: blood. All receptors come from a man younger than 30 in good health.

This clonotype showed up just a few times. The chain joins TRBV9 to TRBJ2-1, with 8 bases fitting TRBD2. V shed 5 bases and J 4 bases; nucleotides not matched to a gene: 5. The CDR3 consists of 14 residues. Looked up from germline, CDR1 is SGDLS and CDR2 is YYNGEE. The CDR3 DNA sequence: TGTGCCAGCAGTGTTACTAGCGGTTACAATGAGCAGTTCTTC. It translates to CASSVTSGYNEQFF.

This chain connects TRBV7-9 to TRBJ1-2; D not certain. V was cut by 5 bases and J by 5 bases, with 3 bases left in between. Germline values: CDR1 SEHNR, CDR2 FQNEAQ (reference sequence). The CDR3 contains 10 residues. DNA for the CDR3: TGTGCCAGCAGCCGGTATGGCTACACCTTC. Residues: CASSRYGYTF.

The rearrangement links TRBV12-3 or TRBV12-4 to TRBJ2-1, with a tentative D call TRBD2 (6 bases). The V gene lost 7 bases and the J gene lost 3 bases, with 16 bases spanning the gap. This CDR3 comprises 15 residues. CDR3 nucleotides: TGTGCCAGCAACCGGGACTCTCAATTCTACAATGAGCAGTTCTTC. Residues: CASNRDSQFYNEQFF.

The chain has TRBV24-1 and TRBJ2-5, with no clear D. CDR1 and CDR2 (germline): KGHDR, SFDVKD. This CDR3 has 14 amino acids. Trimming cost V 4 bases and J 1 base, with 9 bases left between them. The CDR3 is CATSDHVSQETQYF. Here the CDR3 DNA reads TGTGCCACCAGTGACCACGTGAGCCAAGAGACCCAGTACTTC.

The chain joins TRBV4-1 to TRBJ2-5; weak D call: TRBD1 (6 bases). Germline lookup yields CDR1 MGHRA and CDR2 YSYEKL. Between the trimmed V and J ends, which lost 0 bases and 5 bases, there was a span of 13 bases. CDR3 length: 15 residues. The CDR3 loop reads CASSQDLQGSETQYF. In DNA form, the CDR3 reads TGCGCCAGCAGCCAAGATCTACAGGGAAGCGAGACCCAGTACTTC.

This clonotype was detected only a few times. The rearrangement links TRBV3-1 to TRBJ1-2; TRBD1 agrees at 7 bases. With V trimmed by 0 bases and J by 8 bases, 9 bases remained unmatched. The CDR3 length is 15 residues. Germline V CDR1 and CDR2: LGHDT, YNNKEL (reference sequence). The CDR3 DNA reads TGTGCCAGCAGCCAAGATTATGACAGGGCCCGAGGCTACACCTTC. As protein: CASSQDYDRARGYTF.

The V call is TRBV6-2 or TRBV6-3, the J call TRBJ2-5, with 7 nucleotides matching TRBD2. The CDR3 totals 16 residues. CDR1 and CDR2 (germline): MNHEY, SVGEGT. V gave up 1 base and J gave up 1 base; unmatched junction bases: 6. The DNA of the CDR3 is TGTGCCAGCAGTTACTTGCGGGAGAAGGGCCAAGAGACCCAGTACTTC. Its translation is CASSYLREKGQETQYF.

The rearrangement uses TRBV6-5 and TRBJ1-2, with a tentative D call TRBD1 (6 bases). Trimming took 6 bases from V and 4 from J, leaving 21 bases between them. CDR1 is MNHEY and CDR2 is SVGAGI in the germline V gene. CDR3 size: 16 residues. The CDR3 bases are TGTGCCAGCAGGAGAGGGGGGGAATACAAGGTCTATGGCTACACCTTC. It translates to CASRRGGEYKVYGYTF.

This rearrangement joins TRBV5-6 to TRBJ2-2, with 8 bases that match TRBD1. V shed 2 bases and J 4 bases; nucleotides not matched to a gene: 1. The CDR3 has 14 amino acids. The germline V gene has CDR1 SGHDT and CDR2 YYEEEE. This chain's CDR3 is CASSFGTGTGELFF. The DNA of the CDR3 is TGTGCCAGCAGCTTTGGGACAGGCACCGGGGAGCTGTTTTTT.

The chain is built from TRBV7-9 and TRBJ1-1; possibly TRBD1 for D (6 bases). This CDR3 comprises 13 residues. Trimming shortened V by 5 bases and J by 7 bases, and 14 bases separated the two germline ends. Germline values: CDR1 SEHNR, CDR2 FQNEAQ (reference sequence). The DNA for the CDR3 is TGTGCCAGCAGCCAATCTACAGGGAATGAAGCTTTCTTT. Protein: CASSQSTGNEAFF.